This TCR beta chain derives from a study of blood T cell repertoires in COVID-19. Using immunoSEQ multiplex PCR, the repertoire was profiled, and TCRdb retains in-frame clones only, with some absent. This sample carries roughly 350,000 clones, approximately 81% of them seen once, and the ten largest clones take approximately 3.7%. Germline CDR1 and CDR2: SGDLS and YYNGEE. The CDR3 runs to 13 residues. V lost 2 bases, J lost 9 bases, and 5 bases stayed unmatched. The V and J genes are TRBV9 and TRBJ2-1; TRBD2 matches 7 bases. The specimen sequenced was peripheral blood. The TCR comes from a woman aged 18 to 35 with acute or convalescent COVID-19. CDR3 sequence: CASSVGLGSEQFF. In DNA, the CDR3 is TGTGCCAGCAGCGTCGGACTAGGGAGTGAGCAGTTCTTC.